A selection of T cell receptor beta chains follows, all from one sample in a study of response to subunit inactivated influenza vaccine. TCRdb called the RT-PCR reads again in MiXCR, with one record for every CDR3 protein. Of about 190,000 distinct CDR3 sequences in the sample, roughly an eighth are singletons; the top ten hold roughly 24%. Sequenced material: CD8+ T cells sorted from PBMCs, taken 5 days after vaccination. The receptors were gathered from a middle-aged man who received an inactivated influenza vaccine. Each CDR3 is given with its conserved first and last residue. A D gene is named only where the DNA matches it firmly. For some rows the clone size is stated as once, few or many, or as a class when expanded; others skip it.

few	TRBV30	.	TRBJ2-1	TGTGCCTGGAGTCTCGGGCGGATCTCCTACAATGAGCAGTTCTTC	CAWSLGRISYNEQFF
many	TRBV28	TRBD2	TRBJ2-7	TGTGCCAGCAGTTTAGGACTAGCGATCTACGAGCAGTACTTC	CASSLGLAIYEQYF
few	TRBV18	.	TRBJ2-1	TGTGCCAGCTCACCCACCGGGCCGAGGGATGAGCAGTTCTTC	CASSPTGPRDEQFF
few	TRBV5-6	.	TRBJ1-1	TGTGCCAGCAGCTCCTACACTGAAGCTTTCTTT	CASSSYTEAFF
few	TRBV9	.	TRBJ2-3	TGTGCCAGCAGCCCCCAGGACTCGCTGGGCACAGATACGCAGTATTTT	CASSPQDSLGTDTQYF
few	TRBV2	.	TRBJ1-4	TGTGCCAGCAGTGACGGTACGGGGGGCTTCGATGAAAAACTGTTTTTT	CASSDGTGGFDEKLFF
.	TRBV7-9	.	TRBJ2-7	TGTGCCAGCAGCCCCGCAGGGGCCTACTACGAGCAGTACTTC	CASSPAGAYYEQYF
many	TRBV28	.	TRBJ1-5	TGTGCCAGCAGTTTCCCCTCTCGTGGCGGGTCTAGCAATCAGCCCCAGCATTTT	CASSFPSRGGSSNQPQHF
.	TRBV24-1	TRBD2	TRBJ2-3	TGTGCCACCAGTGGGGGCCTGACTAGCGGGGTGACAGATACGCAGTATTTT	CATSGGLTSGVTDTQYF
few	TRBV12-3/TRBV12-4	.	TRBJ2-7	TGTGCCAGCAGTTTAGCCAGGATCGACGAGCAGTACTTC	CASSLARIDEQYF
.	TRBV7-9	.	TRBJ1-2	TGTGCCAGCAGCTTAGCTGTAGCAGGGGTGGACGGCTACACCTTC	CASSLAVAGVDGYTF
.	TRBV28	TRBD1	TRBJ2-7	TGTGCCAGCAGCCCAGACAGGGCCCTTTACGAGCAGTACTTC	CASSPDRALYEQYF
few	TRBV5-1	TRBD1	TRBJ2-7	TGCGCCAGCAGTACCGGGACAGGGAACAACGAGCAGTACTTC	CASSTGTGNNEQYF
few	TRBV15	TRBD2	TRBJ2-3	TGTGCCACCAGCAGGACTAGCGGGGGTAATCCTAGCACAGATACGCAGTATTTT	CATSRTSGGNPSTDTQYF
.	TRBV20-1	TRBD1	TRBJ2-3	TGCAGTGCTAGAGAAGGACAGGGCAGGTTAGATACGCAGTATTTT	CSAREGQGRLDTQYF
.	TRBV13	.	TRBJ1-2	TGTGCCAGCAGCCCATATGGGTCTGGCGGCTACACCTTC	CASSPYGSGGYTF
many	TRBV6-2/TRBV6-3	.	TRBJ2-1	TGTGCCAGCAGCCCGGTGGGGAGCGGAGGCGATGAGCAGTTCTTC	CASSPVGSGGDEQFF
few	TRBV3-1	TRBD2	TRBJ2-5	TGTGCCAGCAGCTCAACTGACGGGACTAGCGGGGAGACCCAGTACTTC	CASSSTDGTSGETQYF
few	TRBV11-2	TRBD2	TRBJ2-3	TGTGCCAGCAGCAAGAGACTAGCGGGGGGGCGACTTACAGATACGCAGTATTTT	CASSKRLAGGRLTDTQYF
many	TRBV12-3/TRBV12-4	.	TRBJ2-7	TGTGCCAGCAGTCAACAGGATTGGCTCTACGAGCAGTACTTC	CASSQQDWLYEQYF
few	TRBV7-9	.	TRBJ1-3	TGTGCCAGCAGCGTCGTGTGGCTCGACCGCTCTGGAAACACCATATATTTT	CASSVVWLDRSGNTIYF
many	TRBV4-3	TRBD1	TRBJ2-5	TGCGCCAGCAGCCCTCAGTGGGACAGGGGGCCGGAGACCCAGTACTTC	CASSPQWDRGPETQYF
.	TRBV7-9	TRBD1	TRBJ2-1	TGTGCCAGCAGCCCGGGACAGGGAAGCTCCTACAATGAGCAGTTCTTC	CASSPGQGSSYNEQFF
few	TRBV6-2/TRBV6-3	.	TRBJ2-7	TGTGCCAGCAGTTACTCAGGAGGGGGCGAGCAGTACTTC	CASSYSGGGEQYF
.	TRBV6-2/TRBV6-3	TRBD1	TRBJ2-7	TGTGCCAGCAGTTACCTCCCGGGACAGGGGTACTACGAGCAGTACTTC	CASSYLPGQGYYEQYF
few	TRBV11-2	TRBD2	TRBJ2-7	TGTGCCAGCAGCTTAGGTAGCGGGGGACCCTACGAGCAGTACTTC	CASSLGSGGPYEQYF
.	TRBV11-2	.	TRBJ2-7	TGTGCCAGCAGCATGACAGGAATTCACGAGCAGTACTTC	CASSMTGIHEQYF
few	TRBV14	TRBD2	TRBJ2-7	TGTGCCAGCAGCCCCCTTGCGGGAGGAAGATACGAGCAGTACTTC	CASSPLAGGRYEQYF
.	TRBV19	.	TRBJ2-7	TGTGCCAGTCGTCCACGGGGGTGGGCTCCCTACGAGCAGTACTTC	CASRPRGWAPYEQYF
.	TRBV4-1	TRBD1	TRBJ2-7	TGCGCCAGCAGTCCGTGGGGACAGGCGCTTGGAGGGCAGTACTTC	CASSPWGQALGGQYF
.	TRBV21-1	.	TRBJ2-7	TGTGCCAGCAGCCAGAGCCGGGACAAGGCCTTAATGGGGCAGTACTTC	CASSQSRDKALMGQYF
.	TRBV27	.	TRBJ2-7	TGTGCCAGCAGTTTATCAGCAGCCTACGAGCAGTACTTC	CASSLSAAYEQYF
few	TRBV7-9	.	TRBJ1-5	TGTGCCAGCAGCTTAGTTGCGGGAGGGGACGGCAATCAGCCCCAGCATTTT	CASSLVAGGDGNQPQHF
few	TRBV12-3/TRBV12-4	TRBD1	TRBJ2-5	TGTGCCAGCAGTTGGACAGGGGAAGAGACCCAGTACTTC	CASSWTGEETQYF
few	TRBV10-3	.	TRBJ1-1	TGTGCCATCAGTGAAGTTCTTGGTGGCAGGCTGAACACTGAAGCTTTCTTT	CAISEVLGGRLNTEAFF
few	TRBV7-9	.	TRBJ2-7	TGTGCCAGCAGCGGAACAGGGTCCGCCGAGCAGTACTTC	CASSGTGSAEQYF
.	TRBV4-2	TRBD2	TRBJ2-7	TGTGCCAGCAGCCCCCTCTTCGGGGGGACCTACGAGCAGTACTTC	CASSPLFGGTYEQYF
.	TRBV5-1	.	TRBJ2-7	TGCGCCAGCAGCGCGGACCCAGGCGGTTACGAGCAGTACTTC	CASSADPGGYEQYF
many	TRBV27	TRBD2	TRBJ2-3	TGTGCCAGCAGTTTATCTTCTAGCGGAACCTGGGGAGATACGCAGTATTTT	CASSLSSSGTWGDTQYF
.	TRBV15	TRBD2	TRBJ2-5	TGTGCCACCAGCAGAGATCGGGGGGGGACCCAAGAGACCCAGTACTTC	CATSRDRGGTQETQYF
.	TRBV3-1	TRBD1	TRBJ1-1	TGTGCCAGCAGCCAAGACAGGGGGCCCACTGAAGCTTTCTTT	CASSQDRGPTEAFF
few	TRBV5-6	TRBD1	TRBJ1-1	TGTGCCAGCAGTCTGGACAGGGGAAAAGCTTTCTTT	CASSLDRGKAFF
few	TRBV7-2	.	TRBJ2-2	TGTGCCAGCTTGGGCACCGGGGAGCTGTTTTTT	CASLGTGELFF
.	TRBV10-2	TRBD1	TRBJ1-1	TGCGCCAGCAGTAATAGACAGGGCGGAAACACTGAAGCTTTCTTT	CASSNRQGGNTEAFF
many	TRBV28	.	TRBJ1-1	TGTGCCAGCAGTTTTTCAGGGGTGGGGGAGGCTTTCTTT	CASSFSGVGEAFF
.	TRBV9	.	TRBJ1-4	TGTGCCAGCAGCCCGAACCCGGGGCCCTCAACTAATGAAAAACTGTTTTTT	CASSPNPGPSTNEKLFF
few	TRBV4-3	.	TRBJ1-1	TGCGCCAGCAGCCAAGATCTGGTCACTGCGAACACTGAAGCTTTCTTT	CASSQDLVTANTEAFF
.	TRBV3-1	.	TRBJ1-1	TGTGCCAGCAGCCAACCCGACTGGAGGGGGAACACTGAAGCTTTCTTT	CASSQPDWRGNTEAFF
few	TRBV21-1	.	TRBJ2-7	TGTGCCAGCAGCAAGCGCGGGAGAAGAAAAATCTTATCCTACGAGCAGTACTTC	CASSKRGRRKILSYEQYF
.	TRBV4-1	TRBD2	TRBJ2-1	TGCGCCAGCAGCCCAACTCAAGGGGGACTAGCAAGTCATGAGCAGTTCTTC	CASSPTQGGLASHEQFF
.	TRBV9	TRBD2	TRBJ2-1	TGTGCCAGCGGTAGAGGGCTAGCGGGAGCGAATGAGCAGTTCTTC	CASGRGLAGANEQFF
.	TRBV28	TRBD2	TRBJ2-2	TGTGCCAGCAGTCTTAGCGGGACCGTCGGGGAGCTGTTTTTT	CASSLSGTVGELFF
many	TRBV6-2/TRBV6-3	.	TRBJ2-1	TGTGCCAGCAGTTACCTAGCGCCGAGCTCCTACAATGAGCAGTTCTTC	CASSYLAPSSYNEQFF